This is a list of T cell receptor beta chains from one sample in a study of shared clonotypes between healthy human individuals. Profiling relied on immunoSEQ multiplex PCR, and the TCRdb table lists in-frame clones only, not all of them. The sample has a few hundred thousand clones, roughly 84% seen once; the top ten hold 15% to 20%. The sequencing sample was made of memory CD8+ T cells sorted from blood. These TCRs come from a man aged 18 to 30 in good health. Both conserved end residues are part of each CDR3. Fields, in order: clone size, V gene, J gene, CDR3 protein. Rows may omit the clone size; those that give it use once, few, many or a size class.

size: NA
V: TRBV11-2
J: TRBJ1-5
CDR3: CASSLGGLYSNQPQHF

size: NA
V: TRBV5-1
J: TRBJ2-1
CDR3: CASSLFALRTDYNEQFF

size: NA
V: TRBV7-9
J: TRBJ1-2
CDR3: CASSLEENFFPAGYGYTF

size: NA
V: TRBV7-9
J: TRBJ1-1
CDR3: CASSLLNTEAFF

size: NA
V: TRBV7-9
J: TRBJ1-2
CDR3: CASSLGAGFYGYTF

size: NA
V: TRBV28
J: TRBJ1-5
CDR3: CASSLLPVGLMGSDSNQPQHF

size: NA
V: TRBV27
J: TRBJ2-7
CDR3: CASSLIRGPSYEQYF

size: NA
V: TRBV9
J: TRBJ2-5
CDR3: CASSVDPREETQYF

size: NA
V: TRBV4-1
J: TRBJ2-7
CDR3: CASSERPLISYEQYF

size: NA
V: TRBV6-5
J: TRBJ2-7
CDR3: CASSYPTDYEQYF

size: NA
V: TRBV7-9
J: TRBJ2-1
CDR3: CASSLADGNEQFF

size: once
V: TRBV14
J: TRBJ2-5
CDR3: CASSQSGTGQETQYF

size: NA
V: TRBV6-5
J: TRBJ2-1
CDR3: CASSYSLGEQFF

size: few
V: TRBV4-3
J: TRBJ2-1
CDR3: CASSQEPWGGEQFF

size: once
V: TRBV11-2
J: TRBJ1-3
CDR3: CASSSGNTIYF

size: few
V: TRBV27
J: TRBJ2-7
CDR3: CASSPKTPSVAYEQYF